Detailed here is one TCR beta chain. CDR1 and CDR2 (germline): SGHNT, YENEEA. The V gene end was trimmed by 4 bases and the J gene end by 10 bases; junction bases not matched to a gene: 10. This CDR3 has 16 amino acids. Some 30,000 T cell genomes (approximately 0.2 ug DNA) went into each sorted-subset replicate. Profiling relied on immunoSEQ multiplex PCR, and the TCRdb table lists in-frame clones only, not all of them. This repertoire shows 2 million to 2.5 million clones, 90% to 97% found once; its top ten account for roughly 0.13%. This sample is drawn from a study of shared clonotypes between healthy human individuals. Looking at the study overall: The study drew on a couple of women and a few men aged 18 to 49 as donors.

The sequence was obtained from a young man in good health. The rearrangement uses TRBV11-3 and TRBJ1-6; 10 positions agree with TRBD1. Material for sequencing was naive CD4+ T cells sorted from blood. This sample's subset: CD45RA+ positively selected. The CDR3 sequence: CASSSTGTGAGSPLHF. In DNA form, the CDR3 reads TGTGCCAGCAGCTCAACAGGGACAGGGGCTGGGTCACCCCTCCACTTT.